The clone carrying this TCR beta chain was observed at least ten times. These data belong to a study of lung T cells in sarcoidosis with Löfgren's syndrome. Looking at the study overall: Löfgren's syndrome patients were the main repertoire analysis focus.

TCRdb called the reads again in MiXCR, with one record for every CDR3 protein. The table has 55,000 to 80,000 distinct CDR3 sequences, 21% seen once; the top ten hold around 2.3%. Sequencing input: CD4+ T cells from PBMCs. This clonotype was sampled from a human donor with sarcoidosis (Löfgren's syndrome or another form), or a control subject (not recorded which).

The CDR3 protein is CASSTGTSGTNEQFF. CDR3 nucleotides: TGTGCCAGCAGTACCGGGACTAGCGGGACCAATGAGCAGTTCTTC. The rearrangement links TRBV28 to TRBJ2-1, with 13 bases lining up with TRBD2. With 5 bases clipped from V and 6 bases from J, the junction kept 4 bases outside the gene matches. This CDR3 is built from 15 residues. CDR1 MDHEN and CDR2 SYDVKM come from the germline V gene.